This paragraph reports one T cell receptor beta chain. Its specific antigen is unknown. There are no base qualities to consult, and no much larger clone falls within one base. CDR3 length: 15 amino acids, cysteine to phenylalanine. Kept here is only the CDR3 DNA, which spans 45 bases and is read in frame from base 1. From V the trimming removes 3 bases and from J it removes 2 bases, while the gene matches leave 5 bases of the junction unaccounted for. CDR1 and CDR2 (LGHNA, YSLEER) derive from the germline V gene. Each donor gave one peripheral blood draw, averaging approximately 0.11 L, which was collected into heparinised tubes. Naive, central memory, regulatory and stem cell-like memory CD4+ T cells were sorted on a BD FACSAria II using a panel including CD45RO, CCR7, CD25, CD127, CD95 and CD27. All sorted populations exceeded 98% purity. PBMCs were isolated right away by Lymphoprep density gradient centrifugation and were stained directly, without culture. So that batch effects would be minimized, each experiment stained and sorted samples in pairs, pairing one healthy donor with one patient.

The High Capacity cDNA Reverse Transcription Kit was used to reverse transcribe all of the isolated RNA, meaning that expressed TCRB transcripts were what got sequenced. Naive, central memory and regulatory T cell samples underwent deep immunoSEQ sequencing, averaging around 3.6 million total reads per sample. After sorted cells were lysed in RLT buffer, RNA was extracted with DNase-treated RNeasy Micro or Mini kits, with the choice depending on cell number. To prevent cross-contamination, each cell subset was processed individually, whereas patient and healthy donor samples were processed jointly. Using the immunoSEQ multiplex PCR, TCRB sequences were amplified from cDNA into 87-bp fragments spanning the CDR3 region. The amplicons were sequenced using the Illumina HiSeq platform. As for the original processing: PCR bias was corrected computationally using synthetic template baselines, and reads within Hamming distance 2 were collapsed, with unmergeable singletons discarded. Reads were aligned against IMGT to assign V, D and J genes, CDR3 length and insertions or deletions at six rearrangement sites. Clonotype counts were normalized to sorted cell number within each subset before computing true diversity and Gini coefficients with the tcR R package. The overlap coefficient, calculated on TCRB nucleotide sequences, was used to measure repertoire sharing. As a proxy for the pre-selection repertoire, out-of-frame TCRB sequences from naive cells were analyzed. In TCRdb, the immuneACCESS table is reduced to in-frame sequences with V and J assigned. These tables do not hold every clone; where another copy was compared, an unresolved V gene accounts for under half, and the others remain unexplained. The V and J calls and the clone size are those of that table, but D and trimming were determined from the DNA. A total of 220,000 or so clones appear in this sample, over 65% of them only once. The top ten clones comprise approximately 0.053% of the sample.

The sample belongs to a study of beta chain features in type 1 diabetes (dated by TCRdb to 2016 to 2019). About the investigation overall: Patients and healthy donors did not differ in mean age, gender distribution, total cell number or subset yield. A total of roughly 100 million sorted cells were examined across all samples, and the number of cells per subset was strongly correlated with RNA yield. In the study, TCRB repertoires of sorted circulating CD4+ T cell subsets from recently diagnosed type 1 diabetes patients were compared with those of matched healthy donors. Regulatory and stem cell-like memory subsets were isolated from only 8 patients and roughly eight healthy donors, whereas naive and central memory subsets came from all 30 or so donors. What the study reported, not specific to this receptor: Type 1 diabetes patients showed a moderate but significant shortening of TCRB CDR3 length in all four CD4+ subsets. Because small numbers of individuals were included in the HLA sub-analyses, any influence of HLA type on TCRB rearrangement was left unresolved. Sequencing cDNA rather than genomic DNA could over-represent highly expressing activated cells, although activation and CD3 levels did not differ between groups. The naive, central memory and regulatory TCRB repertoires appeared to resemble one another more closely among patients than among healthy donors. Patients with type 1 diabetes made fewer insertions and deleted more nucleotides at VDJ recombination sites, implying thymic rearrangement abnormalities. PCR may preferentially amplify shorter templates, but because patient and control samples were amplified and corrected together, any resulting skew would affect both groups equally.

The chain links TRBV4-3 with TRBJ2-5, with 8 central nucleotides matching TRBD1. The specimen sequenced was naive CD4+ T cells from blood. The sample's cell subset or site label is to be understood as: true naive CD4+ T cells. The receptor was derived from a man aged 30-40 years in good health. The encoded CDR3 is CASSQIDRGQETQYF. The sequenced DNA is TGCGCCAGCAGCCAGATAGACAGGGGACAAGAGACCCAGTACTTC.